These 24 T cell receptor beta chains were all obtained from the same sample, sequenced in a study of immune evolution from preneoplasia to lung adenocarcinoma. TCRdb's copy holds only in-frame clones and misses some; the assay was immunoSEQ multiplex PCR. The data contain about 4,000 clones, 86% of them singletons. The sequenced sample was FFPE minimally invasive lung adenocarcinoma tissue. These receptors were obtained from a person aged 65-85 years with lung adenocarcinoma.

J is TRBJ1-2 and V is TRBV2; possibly TRBD1 for D (6 bases). CDR1 is SNHLY, CDR2 FYNNEI, per germline. The CDR3 totals 15 residues. Trimming removed 6 bases from V and 10 bases from J, with 24 bases in between. The CDR3: CASRVGGRFAGAYTF. CDR3 in DNA: TGTGCCAGCAGAGTGGGGGGGCGCTTTGCTGGGGCCTACACCTTC.

V usage is TRBV5-4 and J usage is TRBJ1-2; 8 bases align to TRBD1. The junction had 8 bases not matched to a gene; V was cut back by 0 bases and J by 7 bases. CDR1 is SGHNT and CDR2 is YYREEE in the germline V gene (reference sequence). The CDR3 length is 15 residues. CDR3 sequence: CASSLEGRGLGGYTF. In nucleotides, the CDR3 is TGTGCCAGCAGCTTGGAGGGCAGGGGGCTTGGTGGCTACACCTTC.

Here the CDR3 reads CASSSYGRPTEQYF. The DNA of the CDR3 is TGTGCCAGCAGCTCTTACGGGAGGCCGACCGAGCAGTACTTC. The chain has TRBV7-8 and TRBJ2-7; 7 bases match TRBD2. This CDR3 has 14 amino acids. Unmatched junction bases numbered 9, after V lost 4 bases and J lost 6 bases. CDR1 and CDR2 (germline): SGHVS, FQNEAQ.

V is TRBV16 and J is TRBJ1-2; no definite D call. Trimming cost V 0 bases and J 0 bases, with 8 bases left between them. The germline V gene encodes CDR1 KGHSY and CDR2 FQNENV. CDR3 length: 15 residues. In DNA form, the CDR3 reads TGTGCCAGCAGCCAATCTCCCCAAACTAACTATGGCTACACCTTC. Encoded protein: CASSQSPQTNYGYTF.

V gene TRBV6-1 combines with J gene TRBJ2-6; D unresolved. Germline-derived CDR1 and CDR2 are MNHNS and SASEGT. V lost 1 base, J lost 1 base, and 5 bases lay in between. This CDR3 is built from 15 residues. The CDR3 DNA sequence: TGTGCCAGCAGTGAAGGTACATCTGGGGCCAACGTCCTGACTTTC. This sequence encodes CASSEGTSGANVLTF.

J is TRBJ1-2 and V is TRBV7-9; D not certain. Germline CDR1 SEHNR, CDR2 FQNEAQ (reference sequence). The CDR3 extends over 18 amino acids. V was trimmed by 4 bases and J by 3 bases, leaving 24 bases between them. The CDR3 DNA is TGTGCCAGCAGCTCAGTGCTAGAGGTTTTGACGGATCACTATGGCTACACCTTC. It encodes CASSSVLEVLTDHYGYTF.

Only one count was recorded for this clone. The chain joins TRBV4-1 to TRBJ2-7; D not certain. V gave up 0 bases and J gave up 2 bases, with 8 bases separating them. Germline V gene sequence: CDR1 MGHRA, CDR2 YSYEKL. This CDR3 comprises 14 residues. CDR3 in amino acids: CASSQDDGPYEQYF. CDR3 sequence (DNA): TGCGCCAGCAGCCAAGATGACGGACCCTACGAGCAGTACTTC.

This chain joins TRBV2 and TRBJ1-5; D possibly corresponds to TRBD1 (6 bases). In germline, CDR1 is SNHLY, CDR2 FYNNEI. Between the trimmed V and J ends, which lost 6 bases and 3 bases, there was a span of 12 bases. The CDR3 is made up of 14 amino acids. In DNA, the CDR3 is TGTGCCAGCAGCCTAGCAGGGGTCAATCAGCCCCAGCATTTT. It is translated as CASSLAGVNQPQHF.

The V and J genes are TRBV15 and TRBJ2-1; D is ambiguous. Germline V gene sequence: CDR1 LNHNV, CDR2 YYDKDF (reference sequence). There are 16 residues in the CDR3. V gave up 5 bases and J gave up 1 base, with 15 bases separating them. In nucleotides, the CDR3 is TGTGCCACCAGCGGCCTGGGTACGCTTTCCTACAATGAGCAGTTCTTC. Protein: CATSGLGTLSYNEQFF.

The chain carries TRBV5-4 and TRBJ2-5; D is perhaps TRBD2 (5 bases). Germline V CDR1 and CDR2: SGHNT, YYREEE (reference sequence). CDR3 length equals 13 residues. V was clipped by 3 bases and J by 1 base, with 7 bases between them. CDR3: CASSSAVQETQYF. CDR3 nucleotide sequence: TGTGCCAGCAGCTCAGCGGTCCAAGAGACCCAGTACTTC.

The V and J genes are TRBV6-1 and TRBJ2-3; the match to TRBD2 covers 8 bases. Looked up from germline, CDR1 is MNHNS and CDR2 is SASEGT. Unmatched junction bases numbered 1, after V lost 0 bases and J lost 2 bases. CDR3 length: 15 residues. Here the CDR3 reads CASSEASGITDTQYF. CDR3 bases: TGTGCCAGCAGTGAAGCTAGCGGGATCACAGATACGCAGTATTTT.

V gene TRBV5-1 combines with J gene TRBJ2-2; 7 bases agree with TRBD1. V gave up 5 bases and J gave up 2 bases; unmatched junction bases: 3. This CDR3 is 14 amino acids long. The germline gives CDR1 SGHRS, CDR2 YFSETQ. The CDR3 coding sequence is TGCGCCAGCAGGTGGGACAGTAACACCGGGGAGCTGTTTTTT. Protein sequence: CASRWDSNTGELFF.

The chain employs TRBV7-8 and TRBJ2-5, with 7 bases aligning to TRBD1. The CDR3 consists of 14 residues. The V gene's germline CDR1 is SGHVS and CDR2 FQNEAQ. V was clipped by 8 bases and J by 1 base; unmatched bases: 7. The CDR3 reads CASGGQIFQETQYF. Here the CDR3 DNA reads TGTGCCAGCGGGGGACAGATCTTCCAAGAGACCCAGTACTTC.

DNA for the CDR3: TGTGCCAGCAGCGTACGCACAGGCCAAGAGACCCAGTACTTC. Translated: CASSVRTGQETQYF. The rearrangement links TRBV9 to TRBJ2-5, with a possible D match to TRBD1 (5 bases). V was shortened by 1 base and J by 1 base, with 8 bases between the two germline ends. The V gene's germline CDR1 is SGDLS and CDR2 YYNGEE. This CDR3 has 14 residues.

The chain joins TRBV6-1 to TRBJ2-3; TRBD1 matches 8 bases. J was trimmed by 0 bases and V by 5 bases; bases with no gene match: 4. The germline gives CDR1 MNHNS, CDR2 SASEGT. The length of the CDR3 is 15 residues. In DNA form, the CDR3 reads TGTGCCAGCAGTAGACAGGGGCGAAGCACAGATACGCAGTATTTT. As protein: CASSRQGRSTDTQYF.

The V call is TRBV5-6, the J call TRBJ1-5, with D perhaps TRBD1 (5 bases). V lost 4 bases, J lost 2 bases, and 13 bases lay in between. CDR1 is SGHDT and CDR2 is YYEEEE in the germline V gene. The CDR3 totals 15 residues. This CDR3 is CASSKAAGGNQPQHF. In DNA form, the CDR3 reads TGTGCCAGCAGCAAAGCGGCGGGGGGCAATCAGCCCCAGCATTTT.

The chain recombines TRBV7-9 with TRBJ1-2, with D unclear. Trimming removed 8 bases from V and 2 bases from J, with 9 bases in between. CDR3 length equals 12 residues. Germline CDR1 reads SEHNR; CDR2 reads FQNEAQ (reference sequence). DNA of the CDR3: TGTGCCAGCGGGCGATCGAACTATGGCTACACCTTC. Its translation: CASGRSNYGYTF.

V is TRBV12-5 and J is TRBJ2-5, with 10 bases that match TRBD1. CDR1 and CDR2 (germline): LGHNT, FRNRAP. V dropped 3 bases and J dropped 5; count of bases not matched to a gene: 6. The CDR3 has 15 amino acids. CDR3 nucleotides: TGTGCTAGTGGTTTTGGGGACAGGGGTGGGGAGACCCAGTACTTC. The encoded protein is CASGFGDRGGETQYF.

The rearrangement links TRBV5-4 to TRBJ2-6; 7 bases align to TRBD1. CDR3 length equals 15 residues. With 4 bases clipped from V and 4 bases from J, the junction kept 5 bases outside the gene matches. Germline V gene sequence: CDR1 SGHNT, CDR2 YYREEE (reference sequence). The CDR3 bases are TGTGCCAGCAGCCACGACAGGGCAGGGGCCAACGTCCTGACTTTC. This codes for CASSHDRAGANVLTF.

J is TRBJ2-1 and V is TRBV2; possibly TRBD1 for D (6 bases). Trimming removed 6 bases at V and 6 bases at J, with 15 bases between. The V gene's germline CDR1 is SNHLY and CDR2 FYNNEI. CDR3 length equals 14 residues. CDR3 sequence reads: CASRLRGLGNEQFF. CDR3 bases: TGTGCCAGCAGACTCAGGGGTTTGGGCAATGAGCAGTTCTTC.

This chain connects TRBV6-6 to TRBJ2-7; D uncertain. The germline V and J ends were trimmed by 0 bases and 0 bases, with 6 bases remaining between them. This CDR3 has 14 residues. Germline-derived CDR1 and CDR2 are MNHNY and SVGAGI (reference sequence). The CDR3 DNA sequence: TGTGCCAGCAGTTACTCCGGAAGCTCCTACGAGCAGTACTTC. Translating it yields CASSYSGSSYEQYF.

The chain has TRBV7-2 and TRBJ1-4; D is possibly TRBD1 (5 bases). Trimming removed 6 bases at V and 5 bases at J, with 16 bases between. In germline, CDR1 is SGHTA, CDR2 FQGNSA. The length of the CDR3 is 15 residues. The CDR3 nucleotides are TGTGCCAGCAGTTTACAGGTTGTGGGGAATGAAAAACTGTTTTTT. It translates to CASSLQVVGNEKLFF. Supplemented by reference TRBV7-2 and TRBJ1-4, the full variable domain reads GAGVSQSPSNKVTEKGKDVELRCDPISGHTALYWYRQSLGQGLEFLIYFQGNSAPDKSGLPSDRFSAERTGGSVSTLTIQRTQQEDSAVYLCASSLQVVGNEKLFFGSGTQLSVL.

The chain links TRBV9 to TRBJ1-1; 7 positions match TRBD1. V dropped 3 bases and J dropped 0; count of bases not matched to a gene: 5. Germline V gives CDR1 SGDLS, CDR2 YYNGEE. The CDR3 runs 15 residues. In DNA form, the CDR3 reads TGTGCCAGCAGCGCGTGGGACAGCATGAACACTGAAGCTTTCTTT. This sequence encodes CASSAWDSMNTEAFF.

The J gene is TRBJ2-4, the V gene TRBV21-1. TRBV21-1 is a pseudogene locus. The CDR3 is 14 residues long. Here the CDR3 reads CASTKEGAKNIQYF. CDR3 sequence (DNA): TGTGCCAGCACCAAAGAGGGAGCCAAAAACATTCAGTACTTC.